A single sample gave rise to the 2 T cell receptor beta chains below, sequenced in a study of T cells in Graves' hyperthyroidism and ophthalmopathy. Amplification yielded TCR beta CDR3 regions, with RNA transcripts as the source. The HTBI primer set was used in a first-round RT-PCR of the TCR CDR3. TCRdb reanalysed the multiplex PCR reads using MiXCR and keeps one entry per CDR3 protein. This table has hundreds of thousands of distinct CDR3 sequences, roughly 22% appearing once. The sequenced sample was blood. These receptors were obtained from an older woman with Graves' ophthalmopathy.

The chain links TRBV6-1 to TRBJ1-5, with D uncertain. Germline CDR1 MNHNS, CDR2 SASEGT. The CDR3 totals 14 residues. V shed 6 bases and J shed 0 bases, with 9 bases lying between them. As DNA, the CDR3 is TGTGCCAGCAGCTGGAGGGTTAGCAATCAGCCCCAGCATTTT. Its protein product is CASSWRVSNQPQHF.

The rearrangement uses TRBV9 and TRBJ2-7, with a tentative D call TRBD1 (6 bases). Germline CDR1 SGDLS, CDR2 YYNGEE. The germline V and J ends were trimmed by 0 bases and 6 bases, with 16 bases remaining between them. There are 15 residues in the CDR3. The CDR3 spells CASSVDPKQGTEQYF. CDR3 sequence (DNA): TGTGCCAGCAGCGTAGATCCGAAACAGGGAACCGAGCAGTACTTC.